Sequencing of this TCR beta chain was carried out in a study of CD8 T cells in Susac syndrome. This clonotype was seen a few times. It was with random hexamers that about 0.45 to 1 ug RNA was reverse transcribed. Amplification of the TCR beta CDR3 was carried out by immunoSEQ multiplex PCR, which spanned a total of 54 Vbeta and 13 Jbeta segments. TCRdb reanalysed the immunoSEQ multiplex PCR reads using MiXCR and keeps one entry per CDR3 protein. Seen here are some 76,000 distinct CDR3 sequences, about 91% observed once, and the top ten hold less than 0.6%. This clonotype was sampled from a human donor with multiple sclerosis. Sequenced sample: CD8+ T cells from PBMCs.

CDR3 in amino acids: CASSQGGVVEQYF. Written as DNA, the CDR3 is TGTGCCAGCAGCCAGGGCGGCGTCGTGGAGCAGTACTTC. The genes are TRBV14 and TRBJ2-7, with D uncertain. The V end lost 3 bases, the J end lost 7 bases, and 13 bases lay between the germline ends. The CDR3 sequence is 13 residues long. Germline loops: CDR1 SGHDN, CDR2 FVKESK.